This T cell receptor beta chain emerged from a study of cytomegalovirus exposure and HLA in healthy donors. Study in general: The roughly 110 validation repertoires matched the roughly 650 first-cohort repertoires in platform, a later analysis reported.

Some clones are missing from TCRdb's copy, which holds only in-frame ones; the method was immunoSEQ multiplex PCR. This sample carries more than 300,000 clones, roughly 90% of them seen once, and the ten largest clones take 0.8% to 0.85%. The CDR3 has 15 amino acids. V lost 6 bases and J 0 bases, leaving 11 bases between the germline ends. Per germline, CDR1 KGHSH and CDR2 LQKENI. Sequenced sample: PBMCs. This receptor was taken from a woman under 30 in good health and CMV-seronegative. The chain employs TRBV18 and TRBJ1-4; D is ambiguous. This CDR3 reads CASSSGLPTNEKLFF. CDR3 coding DNA: TGTGCCAGCTCCTCGGGGTTACCAACTAATGAAAAACTGTTTTTT.